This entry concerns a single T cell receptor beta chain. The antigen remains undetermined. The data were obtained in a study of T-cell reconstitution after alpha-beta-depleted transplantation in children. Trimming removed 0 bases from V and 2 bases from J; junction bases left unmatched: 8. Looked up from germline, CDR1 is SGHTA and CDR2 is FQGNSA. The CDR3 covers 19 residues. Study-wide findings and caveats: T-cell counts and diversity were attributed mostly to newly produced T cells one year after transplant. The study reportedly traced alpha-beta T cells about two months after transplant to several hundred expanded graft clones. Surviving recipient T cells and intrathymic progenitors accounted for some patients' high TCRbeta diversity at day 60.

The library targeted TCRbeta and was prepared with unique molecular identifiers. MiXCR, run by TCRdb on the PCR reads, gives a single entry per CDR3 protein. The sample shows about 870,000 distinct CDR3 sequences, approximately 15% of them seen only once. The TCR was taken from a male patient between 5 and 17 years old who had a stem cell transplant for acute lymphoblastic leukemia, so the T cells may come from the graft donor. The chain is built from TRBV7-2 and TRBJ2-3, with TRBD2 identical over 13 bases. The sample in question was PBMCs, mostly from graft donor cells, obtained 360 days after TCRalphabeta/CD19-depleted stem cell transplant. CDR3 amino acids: CASSLARGLAGTLTDTQYF. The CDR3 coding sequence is TGTGCCAGCAGCTTAGCGAGGGGACTAGCGGGAACACTCACAGATACGCAGTATTTT.